The next 16 T cell receptor beta chains were all read from a single sample in a study of T cell responses to AZD1222 COVID-19 vaccine. The table came from immunoSEQ multiplex PCR; TCRdb's copy has only in-frame clones and leaves some out. This table holds 65,000 to 75,000 clones, approximately 81% found once. This material consisted of peripheral blood, taken on day 0 of AZD1222 vaccination. These receptors were obtained from an adult in good health.

V is TRBV6-6 and J is TRBJ1-2; weak D call: TRBD1 (6 bases). The CDR3 totals 16 residues. The V and J ends lost 0 bases and 4 bases respectively, with 15 bases between them. The germline V gene encodes CDR1 MNHNY and CDR2 SVGAGI (reference sequence). Here the CDR3 DNA reads TGTGCCAGCAGTTACTCAGATGACAGGCAATTCTATGGCTACACCTTC. It translates to CASSYSDDRQFYGYTF.

This clone was detected only a few times. V gene TRBV6-2 or TRBV6-3 combines with J gene TRBJ2-7, with TRBD1 matching 8 bases. V lost 6 bases to trimming and J lost 3 bases; unmatched junction nucleotides: 1. This CDR3 comprises 12 residues. Per the germline V gene, CDR1 is MNHEY and CDR2 is SVGEGT. CDR3 DNA: TGTGCCAGCAGCGACAGGGGCTACGAGCAGTACTTC. Protein: CASSDRGYEQYF.

J is TRBJ1-6 and V is TRBV5-1, with D perhaps TRBD1 (6 bases). This CDR3 is built from 14 residues. From germline, CDR1 is SGHRS and CDR2 YFSETQ. Trimming took off 4 bases at V and 6 bases at J, with 11 bases between the two ends. For the CDR3, the DNA is TGCGCCAGCAGCGAGGGGGACCCTAATTCACCCCTCCACTTT. This gives the protein CASSEGDPNSPLHF.

The table lists this clone with a count of one. The chain uses TRBV7-9 and TRBJ2-3; TRBD2 matches 7 bases. CDR1 and CDR2 (germline): SEHNR, FQNEAQ (reference sequence). The V segment lost 5 bases and the J segment 8 bases; nucleotides outside the gene matches: 4. CDR3 length: 12 amino acids. The CDR3 is CASSPSGGTQYF. DNA for the CDR3: TGTGCCAGCAGCCCTAGCGGTGGTACGCAGTATTTT.

The chain is built from TRBV9 and TRBJ1-5; D might be TRBD1 (5 bases). This CDR3 is 14 amino acids long. V lost 0 bases and J lost 9, with 13 bases in between. The germline V gene has CDR1 SGDLS and CDR2 YYNGEE. As DNA, the CDR3 is TGTGCCAGCAGCGTAGAACTTGACGGGGGGCCCCAGCATTTT. Translated, it gives CASSVELDGGPQHF.

The V and J genes are TRBV6-6 and TRBJ2-7; D is uncertain. The CDR3 is made up of 12 amino acids. Trimming stripped 5 bases from V and 2 bases from J, with 7 bases between. CDR1 MNHNY and CDR2 SVGAGI come from the germline V gene (reference sequence). CDR3 DNA sequence: TGTGCCAGCAGTGCCTTGACCTACGAGCAGTACTTC. Translated, it gives CASSALTYEQYF.

The chain is built from TRBV28 and TRBJ1-5; no firm D call. The CDR3 consists of 15 residues. V lost 6 bases and J 2 bases, leaving 14 bases between the germline ends. Per the germline V gene, CDR1 is MDHEN and CDR2 is SYDVKM. The DNA of the CDR3 is TGTGCCAGCAGCGAGGGCCAAAAAGGCAATCAGCCCCAGCATTTT. The encoded protein is CASSEGQKGNQPQHF.

The chain joins TRBV28 to TRBJ1-2; 9 nucleotides align to TRBD1. With V trimmed by 6 bases and J by 5 bases, 13 bases remained unmatched. From germline, CDR1 is MDHEN and CDR2 SYDVKM. There are 16 residues in the CDR3. Here the CDR3 reads CASSGGPGTGSYGYTF. The CDR3 bases are TGTGCCAGCAGCGGAGGACCCGGGACAGGGTCATATGGCTACACCTTC.

This chain uses TRBV7-6 with TRBJ1-5; 8 bases match TRBD1. V gave up 2 bases and J gave up 4 bases; unmatched junction bases: 4. This CDR3 has 15 residues. Germline V CDR1 and CDR2: SGHVS, FNYEAQ. In DNA form, the CDR3 reads TGTGCCAGCAGCTTAAACCAGGGGGCAAATCAGCCCCAGCATTTT. Translation: CASSLNQGANQPQHF.

As DNA, the CDR3 is TGTGCCAGCAGCTTGGGGTGGGGACGCACTGAAGCTTTCTTT. Protein product: CASSLGWGRTEAFF. The V call is TRBV5-5, the J call TRBJ1-1, with a weak D call TRBD1 (5 bases). Trimming removed 0 bases at V and 4 bases at J, with 10 bases between. The germline V gene encodes CDR1 SGHKS and CDR2 YYEKEE (reference sequence). CDR3 length: 14 amino acids.

The chain combines TRBV19 with TRBJ2-4; 9 bases are shared with TRBD1. The V segment lost 5 bases and the J segment 7 bases; nucleotides outside the gene matches: 6. The CDR3 is 14 residues long. Germline V CDR1 and CDR2: LNHDA, SQIVND (reference sequence). This CDR3 is CASSFGQGMNIQYF. CDR3 bases: TGTGCCAGTAGTTTCGGACAGGGGATGAACATTCAGTACTTC.

This chain uses TRBV3-1 (or the pseudogene TRBV3-2) with TRBJ1-4, with D tentatively TRBD1 (5 bases). The CDR3 totals 14 residues. Germline V gives CDR1 LGHDT, CDR2 YNNKEL (reference sequence). The germline V and J ends were trimmed by 2 bases and 4 bases, with 8 bases remaining between them. CDR3: CASSQQGLNEKLFF. The DNA for the CDR3 is TGTGCCAGCAGCCAACAGGGCCTTAATGAAAAACTGTTTTTT.

The chain is built from TRBV7-2 and TRBJ1-5; the D gene is possibly TRBD1 (5 bases). CDR1 and CDR2 (germline): SGHTA, FQGNSA. There are 15 residues in the CDR3. The germline V and J ends were trimmed by 1 base and 7 bases, with 14 bases remaining between them. DNA for the CDR3: TGTGCCAGCAGCTTAGGTGGGGGGGGTTGGCAGCCCCAGCATTTT. Translation gives CASSLGGGGWQPQHF.

The chain is built from TRBV27 and TRBJ1-5; D is ambiguous. The germline CDR1 and CDR2 sequences are MNHEY and SMNVEV (reference sequence). This CDR3 is 14 amino acids long. V was pared by 7 bases and J by 5 bases, with 15 bases between. Here the CDR3 DNA reads TGTGCCAGCACCCTAAAGGATTCCCATCAGCCCCAGCATTTT. This codes for CASTLKDSHQPQHF.

The rearrangement joins TRBV15 to TRBJ1-2; D perhaps matches TRBD1 (5 bases). The CDR3 has 14 residues. CDR1 LNHNV and CDR2 YYDKDF come from the germline V gene (reference sequence). V lost 5 bases to trimming and J lost 4 bases, with 14 bases between them. CDR3 sequence: CATSLAGSGYGYTF. CDR3 nucleotide sequence: TGTGCCACCAGCTTGGCAGGGTCGGGCTATGGCTACACCTTC.

The chain employs TRBV7-3 and TRBJ1-2; TRBD1 matches 10 bases. Germline CDR1 is SGHTA and CDR2 is FQGTGA. This CDR3 is built from 16 residues. The junction had 5 bases not matched to a gene; V was cut back by 0 bases and J by 4 bases. In DNA, the CDR3 is TGTGCCAGCAGCTTAACGGGAGACAGGGGGCTCTATGGCTACACCTTC. This encodes CASSLTGDRGLYGYTF. The full variable domain, its missing parts supplied by reference TRBV7-3 and TRBJ1-2, is GAGVSQTPSNKVTEKGKYVELRCDPISGHTALYWYRQSLGQGPEFLIYFQGTGAADDSGLPNDRFFAVRPEGSVSTLKIQRTERGDSAVYLCASSLTGDRGLYGYTFGSGTRLTVV.